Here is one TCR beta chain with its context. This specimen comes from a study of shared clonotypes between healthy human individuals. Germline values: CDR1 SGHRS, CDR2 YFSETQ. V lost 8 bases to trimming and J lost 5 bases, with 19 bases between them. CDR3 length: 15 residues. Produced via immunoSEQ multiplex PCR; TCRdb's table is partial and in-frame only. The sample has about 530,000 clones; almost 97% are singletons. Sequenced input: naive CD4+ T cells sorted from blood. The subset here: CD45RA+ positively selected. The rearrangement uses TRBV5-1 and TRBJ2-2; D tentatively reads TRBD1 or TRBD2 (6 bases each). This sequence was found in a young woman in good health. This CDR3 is CARLSGGQRTGELFF. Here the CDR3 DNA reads TGCGCCAGATTGAGTGGGGGGCAACGTACCGGGGAGCTGTTTTTT. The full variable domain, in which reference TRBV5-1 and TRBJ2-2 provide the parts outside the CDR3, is KAGVTQTPRYLIKTRGQQVTLSCSPISGHRSVSWYQQTPGQGLQFLFEYFSETQRNKGNFPGRFSGRQFSNSRSEMNVSTLELGDSALYLCARLSGGQRTGELFFGEGSRLTVL.